The rows below give T cell receptor beta chains drawn from one sample of a study of blood T cell repertoires in COVID-19. Assay used: immunoSEQ multiplex PCR; TCRdb lists only in-frame clones, some missing. The profile shows tens of thousands of clones, around 91% of them singletons. Sequencing input: peripheral blood. Every receptor here comes from a woman aged 45-65 years in a cohort sampled during active COVID-19. Each CDR3 is given with its conserved first and last residue. A D gene is named only where the DNA matches it firmly. Size is stated for part of the rows, as once, few or many counts, or as a class when the clone is expanded.

D gene: .
clone size: .
V gene: TRBV12-3/TRBV12-4
J gene: TRBJ1-3
CDR3 DNA: TGTGCCAGCATCCAAGACAGAAGAAACACCATATATTTT
CDR3 protein: CASIQDRRNTIYF

D gene: TRBD1
clone size: .
V gene: TRBV18
J gene: TRBJ1-1
CDR3 DNA: TGTGCCAGCTCACCGATCGGGACAGCGAACACTGAAGCTTTCTTT
CDR3 protein: CASSPIGTANTEAFF

D gene: .
clone size: .
V gene: TRBV18
J gene: TRBJ2-2
CDR3 DNA: TGTGCCAGCTCACCACCGGCGGCAGGGGACACCGGGGAGCTGTTTTTT
CDR3 protein: CASSPPAAGDTGELFF

D gene: TRBD1
clone size: .
V gene: TRBV7-2
J gene: TRBJ2-3
CDR3 DNA: TGTGCCAGCAGCCATCTATCAGGGACAGGCACAGATACGCAGTATTTT
CDR3 protein: CASSHLSGTGTDTQYF

D gene: .
clone size: .
V gene: TRBV3-1/TRBV3-2
J gene: TRBJ2-1
CDR3 DNA: TGTGCCAGCAGGGCGGCAGGACTCTACAATGAGCAGTTCTTC
CDR3 protein: CASRAAGLYNEQFF

D gene: .
clone size: .
V gene: TRBV5-6
J gene: TRBJ2-5
CDR3 DNA: TGTGCCAGCTCCCGAGGGGAGACCCAGTACTTC
CDR3 protein: CASSRGETQYF

D gene: TRBD2
clone size: .
V gene: TRBV4-1
J gene: TRBJ2-7
CDR3 DNA: TGCGCCAGCAGCCAAGACGTAGCGGGAGGGCCTCTGGCGGGCGAGCAGTACTTC
CDR3 protein: CASSQDVAGGPLAGEQYF

D gene: TRBD2
clone size: few
V gene: TRBV2
J gene: TRBJ2-3
CDR3 DNA: TGTGCCAGCAGCCCGGGACTAGCGGGGACAGATACGCAGTATTTT
CDR3 protein: CASSPGLAGTDTQYF

D gene: .
clone size: .
V gene: TRBV29-1
J gene: TRBJ2-5
CDR3 DNA: TGCAGCGTTGAAGCGCCGTCGGCACTCGGGGAGACCCAGTACTTC
CDR3 protein: CSVEAPSALGETQYF

D gene: TRBD1
clone size: .
V gene: TRBV5-8
J gene: TRBJ2-7
CDR3 DNA: TGTGCCAGCAGTCGGGACAGGGGGCGGGAGCAGTACTTC
CDR3 protein: CASSRDRGREQYF

D gene: .
clone size: .
V gene: TRBV20-1
J gene: TRBJ1-3
CDR3 DNA: TGCAGTACACCTAGGGGAAACACCATATATTTT
CDR3 protein: CSTPRGNTIYF

D gene: .
clone size: .
V gene: TRBV29-1
J gene: TRBJ1-1
CDR3 DNA: TGCAGCGTTGACCCCGGGGGGGCCACTGAAGCTTTCTTT
CDR3 protein: CSVDPGGATEAFF